A single T cell receptor (beta chain) is shown here with its context. This sample was included in a study of technical replicates of blood from a handful of donors. Method: immunoSEQ multiplex PCR; TCRdb's copy keeps in-frame clones and lacks some. The table shows about 56,000 clones, with 85% to 95% occurring only once. Sequencing used PBMCs. This TCR was recovered from a human donor in good health. Some clones in this sample may be carry-over from other donors' samples.

DNA for the CDR3: TGTGCCAGCTTCGGGGGAGGGGGAATCAATAGCTGGGGCTACACCTTC. The encoded protein is CASFGGGGINSWGYTF. The rearrangement links TRBV5-7 to TRBJ1-2; maybe TRBD1 (6 bases). TRBV5-7 is filed as an ORF, its function uncertain. V lost 7 bases, J lost 8 bases, and 27 bases lay in between. This CDR3 spans 16 amino acids.